These 8 T cell receptor beta chains were all obtained from the same sample, sequenced in a study of cytomegalovirus exposure and HLA in healthy donors. Generated by immunoSEQ multiplex PCR, the TCRdb table keeps only in-frame clones and is missing some. Here the sample spans approximately 150,000 clones, approximately 90% being singletons. Material for sequencing was PBMCs. These receptors all come from a woman aged 25-40 years in good health and CMV-seronegative.

V gene TRBV19 combines with J gene TRBJ2-7; 8 bases agree with TRBD1. Germline lookup yields CDR1 LNHDA and CDR2 SQIVND (reference sequence). V was pared by 2 bases and J by 1 base, with 1 base of the junction left unmatched. The CDR3 spans 14 residues. The CDR3 coding sequence is TGTGCCAGTAGTATAACAGGGGGTTCCTACGAGCAGTACTTC. Residues: CASSITGGSYEQYF. Variable domain in full (rest from reference TRBV19 and TRBJ2-7): DGGITQSPKYLFRKEGQNVTLSCEQNLNHDAMYWYRQDPGQGLRLIYYSQIVNDFQKGDIAEGYSVSREKKESFPLTVTSAQKNPTAFYLCASSITGGSYEQYFGPGTRLTVT.

The V call is TRBV9, the J call TRBJ1-2; no definite D call. The CDR3 has 17 amino acids. Deletions cut 4 bases from V and 2 bases from J, with 21 bases between. CDR1 and CDR2 (germline): SGDLS, YYNGEE. CDR3 bases: TGTGCCAGCAGCTTGGTGTCCGGGTATGGAAAAAACTATGGCTACACCTTC. Amino acids: CASSLVSGYGKNYGYTF.

This clone was picked up one time. This rearrangement joins TRBV11-2 to TRBJ2-7; possibly TRBD2 for D (6 bases). With 3 bases removed from V and 0 bases from J, the gap between germline ends came to 15 bases. CDR3 length equals 16 residues. The germline CDR1 and CDR2 sequences are SGHAT and FQNNGV. The CDR3 here is CASSFFGGASSYEQYF. CDR3 nucleotide sequence: TGTGCCAGCAGCTTCTTTGGCGGGGCGAGCTCCTACGAGCAGTACTTC.

This rearrangement joins TRBV5-1 to TRBJ1-1, with D tentatively TRBD1 (5 bases). V gave up 0 bases and J gave up 6 bases, with 9 bases separating them. Germline V lookup: CDR1 SGHRS, CDR2 YFSETQ. This CDR3 has 13 amino acids. The CDR3 is CASSLDTGPEAFF. The CDR3 nucleotides read TGCGCCAGCAGCTTGGATACAGGACCTGAAGCTTTCTTT.

J is TRBJ2-1 and V is TRBV5-1, with D perhaps matching TRBD2 (6 bases). CDR1 and CDR2 (germline): SGHRS, YFSETQ. This CDR3 has 16 residues. V gave up 0 bases and J gave up 4 bases, with 14 bases separating them. The CDR3 coding sequence is TGCGCCAGCAGCTTGGGGCTAGCGCCTAAATACAATGAGCAGTTCTTC. As protein: CASSLGLAPKYNEQFF.

This clone has just one count. The DNA for the CDR3 is TGTGCCAGCAGCCCTGGACGGACTCTGAACACTGAAGCTTTCTTT. Encoded protein: CASSPGRTLNTEAFF. The V call is TRBV5-6, the J call TRBJ1-1; D is uncertain. In germline, CDR1 is SGHDT, CDR2 YYEEEE. This CDR3 has 15 amino acids. V lost 4 bases and J 0 bases, leaving 13 bases between the germline ends.

This sequence joins TRBV29-1 and TRBJ2-2; unclear D gene. The CDR3 covers 10 residues. V dropped 4 bases and J dropped 6 bases, with 3 bases sitting between them. From germline, CDR1 is SQVTM and CDR2 ANQGSEA. The CDR3 region is CSVVAGELFF. The CDR3 nucleotides are TGCAGCGTTGTAGCCGGGGAGCTGTTTTTT.

This clone has only one observation. This chain links TRBV5-1 with TRBJ1-2, with 8 bases fitting TRBD1. After removal of 4 bases from V and 8 bases from J, the junction contained 7 bases not matched to a gene. The germline CDR1 and CDR2 sequences are SGHRS and YFSETQ. CDR3 size: 13 residues. CDR3 nucleotides: TGCGCCAGCAGCCTGGACAGGGCTGGAGGCTACACCTTC. This gives the protein CASSLDRAGGYTF.